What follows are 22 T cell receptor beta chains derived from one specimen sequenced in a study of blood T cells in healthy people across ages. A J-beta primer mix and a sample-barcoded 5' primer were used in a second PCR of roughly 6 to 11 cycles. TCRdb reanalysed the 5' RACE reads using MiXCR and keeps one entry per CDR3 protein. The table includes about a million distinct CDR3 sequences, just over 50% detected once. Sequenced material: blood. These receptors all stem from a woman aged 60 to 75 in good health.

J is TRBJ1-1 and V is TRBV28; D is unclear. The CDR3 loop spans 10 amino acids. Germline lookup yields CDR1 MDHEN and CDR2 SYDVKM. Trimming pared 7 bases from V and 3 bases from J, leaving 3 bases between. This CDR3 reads CASIDTEAFF. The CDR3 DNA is TGTGCCAGCATCGACACTGAAGCTTTCTTT. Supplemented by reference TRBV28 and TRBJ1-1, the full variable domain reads DVKVTQSSRYLVKRTGEKVFLECVQDMDHENMFWYRQDPGLGLRLIYFSYDVKMKEKGDIPEGYSVSREKKERFSLILESASTNQTSMYLCASIDTEAFFGQGTRLTVV.

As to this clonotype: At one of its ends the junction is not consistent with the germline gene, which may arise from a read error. The CDR3 DNA sequence: TGTGCCAGCAGCCTGGACCCCTCCCACGAGCAGTACTTC. Translation gives CASSLDPSHEQYF. The chain has TRBV7-9 and TRBJ2-5, with unresolved D. The J call is uncertain, as TRBJ2-7 better fits the DNA end. The CDR3 covers 13 residues. Germline CDR1 reads SEHNR; CDR2 reads FQNEAQ (reference sequence).

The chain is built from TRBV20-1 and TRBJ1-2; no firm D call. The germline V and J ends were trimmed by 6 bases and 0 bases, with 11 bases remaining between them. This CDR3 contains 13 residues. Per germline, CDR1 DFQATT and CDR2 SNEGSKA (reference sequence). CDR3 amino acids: CSASGGPNYGYTF. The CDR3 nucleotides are TGCAGTGCCTCTGGAGGGCCTAACTATGGCTACACCTTC.

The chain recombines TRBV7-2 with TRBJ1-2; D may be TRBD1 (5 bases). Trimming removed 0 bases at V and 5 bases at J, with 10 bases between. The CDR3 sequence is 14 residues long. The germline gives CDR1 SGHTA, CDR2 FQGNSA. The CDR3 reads CASSLAGRYYGYTF. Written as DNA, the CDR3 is TGTGCCAGCAGCTTAGCGGGGCGGTATTATGGCTACACCTTC.

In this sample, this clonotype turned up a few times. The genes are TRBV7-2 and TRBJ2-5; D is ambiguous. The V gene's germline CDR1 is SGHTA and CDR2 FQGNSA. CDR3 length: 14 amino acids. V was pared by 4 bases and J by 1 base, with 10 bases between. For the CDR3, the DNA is TGTGCCAGCAGCTGGTTGGGTGTCCAAGAGACCCAGTACTTC. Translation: CASSWLGVQETQYF.

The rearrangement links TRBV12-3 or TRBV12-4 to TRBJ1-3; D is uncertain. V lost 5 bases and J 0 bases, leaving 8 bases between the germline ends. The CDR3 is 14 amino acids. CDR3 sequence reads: CASSGQLSGNTIYF. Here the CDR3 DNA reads TGTGCCAGCAGTGGGCAGCTCTCTGGAAACACCATATATTTT.

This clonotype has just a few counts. CDR3 loop: CASSLGQGSEAFF. Written as DNA, the CDR3 is TGTGCCAGCAGCTTAGGTCAGGGCAGTGAAGCTTTCTTT. This rearrangement joins TRBV7-9 to TRBJ1-1, with D possibly matching TRBD1 (5 bases). Germline V lookup: CDR1 SEHNR, CDR2 FQNEAQ (reference sequence). Trimming removed 1 base at V and 7 bases at J, with 10 bases between. The CDR3 loop spans 13 amino acids.

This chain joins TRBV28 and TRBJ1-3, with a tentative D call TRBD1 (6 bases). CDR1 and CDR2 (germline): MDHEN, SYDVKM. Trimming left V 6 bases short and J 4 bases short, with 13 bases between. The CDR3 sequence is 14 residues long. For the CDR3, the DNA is TGTGCCAGCAGCAGGGGAGAGCGGGGAAACACCATATATTTT. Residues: CASSRGERGNTIYF.

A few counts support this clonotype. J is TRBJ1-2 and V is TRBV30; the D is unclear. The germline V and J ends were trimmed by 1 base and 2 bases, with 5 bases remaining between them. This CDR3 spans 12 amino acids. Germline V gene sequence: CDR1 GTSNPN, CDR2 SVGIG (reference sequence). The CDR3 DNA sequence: TGTGCCTGGAGTGAACAAAACTATGGCTACACCTTC. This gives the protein CAWSEQNYGYTF.

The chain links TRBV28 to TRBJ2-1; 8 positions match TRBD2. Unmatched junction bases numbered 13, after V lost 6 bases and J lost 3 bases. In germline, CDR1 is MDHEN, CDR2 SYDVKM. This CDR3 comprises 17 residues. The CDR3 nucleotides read TGTGCCAGCAGGCCTACCTTAGCGGGGCTCCTCTACAATGAGCAGTTCTTC. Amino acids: CASRPTLAGLLYNEQFF.

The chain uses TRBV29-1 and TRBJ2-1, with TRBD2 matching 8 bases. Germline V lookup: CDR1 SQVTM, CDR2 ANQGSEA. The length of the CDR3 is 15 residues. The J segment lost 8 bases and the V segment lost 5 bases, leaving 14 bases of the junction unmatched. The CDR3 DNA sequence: TGCAGCGTTCCCATAGTTAGCGGGGTCTTAGATGAGCAGTTCTTC. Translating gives CSVPIVSGVLDEQFF.

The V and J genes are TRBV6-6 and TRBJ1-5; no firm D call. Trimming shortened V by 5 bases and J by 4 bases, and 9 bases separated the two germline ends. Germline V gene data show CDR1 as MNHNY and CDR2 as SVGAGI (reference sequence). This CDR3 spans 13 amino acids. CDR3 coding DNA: TGTGCCAGCAGTGGGGTTGGTAATCAGCCCCAGCATTTT. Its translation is CASSGVGNQPQHF.

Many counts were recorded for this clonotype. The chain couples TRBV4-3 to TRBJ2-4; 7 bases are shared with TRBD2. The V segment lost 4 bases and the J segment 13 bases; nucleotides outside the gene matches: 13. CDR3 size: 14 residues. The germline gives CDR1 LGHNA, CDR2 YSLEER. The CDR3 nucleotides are TGCGCCAGCAGCCGACAACTAAGGGACTACCCCCAGTACTTC. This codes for CASSRQLRDYPQYF.

The CDR3 region has the DNA TGTGTCACAAAGTGGGGACAGGCCTACGAGCAGTACTTC. Residues: CVTKWGQAYEQYF. The rearrangement uses TRBV6-2 or TRBV6-3 and TRBJ2-7; 8 bases fit TRBD1. This CDR3 comprises 13 residues. Germline CDR1 MNHEY, CDR2 SVGEGT.

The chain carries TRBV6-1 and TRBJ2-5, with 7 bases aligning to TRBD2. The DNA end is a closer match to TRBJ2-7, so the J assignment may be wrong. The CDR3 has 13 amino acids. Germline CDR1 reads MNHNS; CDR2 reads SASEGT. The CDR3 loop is CASSGRGGYEQYF. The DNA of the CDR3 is TGTGCCAGCAGTGGCCGCGGGGGTTACGAGCAGTACTTC.

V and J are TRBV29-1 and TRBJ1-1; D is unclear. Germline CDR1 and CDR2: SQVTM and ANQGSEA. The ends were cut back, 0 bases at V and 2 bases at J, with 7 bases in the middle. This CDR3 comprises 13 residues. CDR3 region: CSVEDPTNTEAFF. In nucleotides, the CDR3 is TGCAGCGTTGAAGACCCCACAAACACTGAAGCTTTCTTT.

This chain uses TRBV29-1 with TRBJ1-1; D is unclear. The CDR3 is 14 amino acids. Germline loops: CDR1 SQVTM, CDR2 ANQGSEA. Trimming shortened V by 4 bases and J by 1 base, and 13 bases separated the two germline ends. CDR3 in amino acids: CSVAPRTPNTEAFF. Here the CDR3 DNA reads TGCAGCGTTGCACCTAGAACACCGAACACTGAAGCTTTCTTT.

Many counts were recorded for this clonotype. CDR3 DNA: TGTGCCAGCACCTCGCAAGGGTACGAGCAGTACTTC. Translating it yields CASTSQGYEQYF. This chain uses TRBV6-6 with TRBJ2-7, with D uncertain. The germline gives CDR1 MNHNY, CDR2 SVGAGI (reference sequence). The CDR3 length is 12 residues. V dropped 7 bases and J dropped 4 bases, with 11 bases sitting between them.

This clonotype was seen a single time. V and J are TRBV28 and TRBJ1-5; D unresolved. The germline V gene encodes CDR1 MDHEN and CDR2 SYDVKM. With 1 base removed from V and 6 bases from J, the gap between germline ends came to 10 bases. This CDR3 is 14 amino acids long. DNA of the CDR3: TGTGCCAGCAGTTTATCCATTGGGGTTCAGCCCCAGCATTTT. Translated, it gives CASSLSIGVQPQHF.

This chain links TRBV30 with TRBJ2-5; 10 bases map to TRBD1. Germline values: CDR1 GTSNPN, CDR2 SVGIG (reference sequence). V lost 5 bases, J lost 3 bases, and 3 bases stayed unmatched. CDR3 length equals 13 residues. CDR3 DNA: TGTGCCTGGTATGGGACAGGGGAAGAGACCCAGTACTTC. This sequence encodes CAWYGTGEETQYF.

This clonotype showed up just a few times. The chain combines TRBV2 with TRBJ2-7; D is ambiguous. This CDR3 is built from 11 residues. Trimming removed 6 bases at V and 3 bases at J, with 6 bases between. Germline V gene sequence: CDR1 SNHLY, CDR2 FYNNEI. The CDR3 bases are TGTGCCAGCAGCGTCCGCTACGAGCAGTACTTC. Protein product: CASSVRYEQYF.

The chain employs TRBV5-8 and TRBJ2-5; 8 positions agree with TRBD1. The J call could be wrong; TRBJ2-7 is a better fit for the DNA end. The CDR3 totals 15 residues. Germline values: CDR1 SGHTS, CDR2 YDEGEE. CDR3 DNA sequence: TGTGCCAGCACCCTGCTGCCAGGGGGCTACTACGAGCAGTACTTC. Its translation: CASTLLPGGYYEQYF.